These 13 T cell receptor beta chains were sequenced from one sample in a study of blood T cells in healthy people across ages (dated by TCRdb to between 2015 and 2016). The library came from 5' RACE. TCRdb names Illumina HiSeq 2500 as the instrument used. A second PCR of 7 to 11 cycles was performed with a sample-barcoded 5' primer and a J-beta primer mix. TCRdb reworked the public reads: Q25 trimming with fastp, MiXCR clone assembly, productive beta chains retained. Rows are unified per CDR3 protein, each entry keeping the most common DNA and genes. This sample comprises 600,000 to 650,000 distinct CDR3 sequences, around three fifths of them detected only once. Roughly 34% of the sample comes from the top ten. Sequenced sample: blood. Receptors originate from a man in his 60s in good health.

The chain joins TRBV19 to TRBJ2-5; unclear D gene. Germline values: CDR1 LNHDA, CDR2 SQIVND (reference sequence). This CDR3 is 13 amino acids long. Trimming left V 7 bases short and J 2 bases short, with 11 bases between. CDR3: CASTTLGQETQYF. In DNA, the CDR3 is TGTGCCAGTACCACTCTGGGTCAAGAGACCCAGTACTTC.

This clonotype occurred a few times. This chain connects TRBV5-1 to TRBJ2-3; a possible D gene is TRBD1 (5 bases). Germline loops: CDR1 SGHRS, CDR2 YFSETQ. The CDR3 sequence is 14 residues long. V lost 4 bases, J lost 6 bases, and 15 bases lay in between. The CDR3 here is CASSKDIYTDTQYF. CDR3 sequence (DNA): TGCGCCAGCAGCAAGGACATTTACACCGATACGCAGTATTTT.

J is TRBJ1-6 and V is TRBV13, with unresolved D. V dropped 3 bases and J dropped 9 bases, with 12 bases sitting between them. The CDR3 length is 14 residues. The V gene's germline CDR1 is PRHDT and CDR2 FYEKMQ (reference sequence). The CDR3 sequence is CASSFGVRGSPLHF. For the CDR3, the DNA is TGTGCCAGCAGCTTCGGAGTGCGGGGTTCACCCCTCCACTTT.

J is TRBJ2-7 and V is TRBV20-1, with 8 bases matching TRBD2. Trimming removed 6 bases from V and 1 base from J; junction bases left unmatched: 11. This CDR3 has 15 amino acids. Looked up from germline, CDR1 is DFQATT and CDR2 is SNEGSKA (reference sequence). The CDR3 DNA follows: TGCAGTGCCCAGAGGAATGCGGGAGGATCCTACGAGCAGTACTTC. Translating gives CSAQRNAGGSYEQYF.

This clonotype was picked up one time. The rearrangement links TRBV18 to TRBJ2-1; D uncertain. CDR3 length equals 14 residues. Germline CDR1 and CDR2: KGHSH and LQKENI. V was clipped by 4 bases and J by 0 bases, with 7 bases between them. The CDR3 sequence is CASSQSISYNEQFF. For the CDR3, the DNA is TGTGCCAGCTCACAATCCATCTCCTACAATGAGCAGTTCTTC.

In this sample, this clonotype turned up once. The chain combines TRBV20-1 with TRBJ2-4, with TRBD1 matching 7 bases. The DNA end lines up better with TRBJ2-7; the J call may be wrong. The germline V gene encodes CDR1 DFQATT and CDR2 SNEGSKA (reference sequence). This CDR3 spans 14 amino acids. Written as DNA, the CDR3 is TGCAGTGCTAGAGCCGGGACAGCGCCCTACGAGCAGTACTTC. It encodes CSARAGTAPYEQYF.

Concerning this clonotype: The junction shows a germline mismatch at one end, possibly a read error. The chain joins TRBV3-1 to TRBJ2-1, with TRBD2 identical over 12 bases. The CDR3 runs to 14 residues. Looked up from germline, CDR1 is LGHDT and CDR2 is YNNKEL (reference sequence). The CDR3 protein is CASSWTSGNNGQFF. CDR3 nucleotide sequence: TGTGCCAGCAGCTGGACTAGCGGGAACAATGGGCAGTTCTTC.

The count of this clonotype is one. Relative to the germline gene, one junction end is altered; a read error may explain this. V is TRBV28 and J is TRBJ2-5, with a tentative D call TRBD2 (5 bases). Germline V gene sequence: CDR1 MDHEN, CDR2 SYDVKM. The CDR3 loop spans 15 amino acids. The CDR3 reads CASNPTSRGWETQYF. CDR3 nucleotides: TGTGCCAGCAACCCTACCTCACGCGGGTGGGAGACACAGTACTTC.

V usage is TRBV7-2 and J usage is TRBJ2-3, with D maybe TRBD2 (5 bases). This CDR3 contains 15 residues. Germline CDR1 is SGHTA and CDR2 is FQGNSA. The V end lost 5 bases, the J end lost 5 bases, and 17 bases lay between the germline ends. The CDR3 region has the DNA TGTGCCAGCAGCCCAAACCCGAATACTAGAGATACGCAGTATTTT. This translates into CASSPNPNTRDTQYF.

This clonotype was counted only a few times. The V gene is TRBV2, the J gene TRBJ2-4; 12 nucleotides line up with TRBD2. The ends lost 6 bases at V and 6 bases at J; junction bases unmatched: 9. The CDR3 contains 16 residues. Germline V gives CDR1 SNHLY, CDR2 FYNNEI. The CDR3 here is CASRRLAGDEGNIQYF. The CDR3 coding sequence is TGTGCCAGCAGACGACTAGCGGGGGACGAGGGAAACATTCAGTACTTC.

Worth noting for this clonotype: One end of the junction fails to match germline, which may point to a read error. The V and J genes are TRBV9 and TRBJ2-7; D gene ambiguous. This CDR3 is built from 14 residues. CDR1 is SGDLS and CDR2 is YYNGEE in the germline V gene. The CDR3 loop reads CASSLQDGTYERYF. CDR3 nucleotides: TGTGCCAGCAGCCTCCAGGACGGCACCTACGAGCGGTACTTC.

V and J are TRBV5-1 and TRBJ2-1, with D perhaps TRBD1 (5 bases). The end of the DNA fits TRBJ2-7 better, so the J call may be wrong. This CDR3 is 15 amino acids long. The germline V gene has CDR1 SGHRS and CDR2 YFSETQ. CDR3 coding DNA: TGCGCCAGCAGCTTGGTACCAGGGTCCTACAATGAGCAGTACTTC. Its protein product is CASSLVPGSYNEQYF.

This clonotype was detected ten times or more. CDR3 DNA sequence: TGCAGCGTAGGAGGGGGAACTAATGAAAAACTGTTTTTT. Amino acid sequence: CSVGGGTNEKLFF. V usage is TRBV29-1 and J usage is TRBJ1-4; D perhaps matches TRBD1 (6 bases). V lost 6 bases, J lost 1 base, and 9 bases lay in between. The CDR3 runs to 13 residues. Germline V lookup: CDR1 SQVTM, CDR2 ANQGSEA.